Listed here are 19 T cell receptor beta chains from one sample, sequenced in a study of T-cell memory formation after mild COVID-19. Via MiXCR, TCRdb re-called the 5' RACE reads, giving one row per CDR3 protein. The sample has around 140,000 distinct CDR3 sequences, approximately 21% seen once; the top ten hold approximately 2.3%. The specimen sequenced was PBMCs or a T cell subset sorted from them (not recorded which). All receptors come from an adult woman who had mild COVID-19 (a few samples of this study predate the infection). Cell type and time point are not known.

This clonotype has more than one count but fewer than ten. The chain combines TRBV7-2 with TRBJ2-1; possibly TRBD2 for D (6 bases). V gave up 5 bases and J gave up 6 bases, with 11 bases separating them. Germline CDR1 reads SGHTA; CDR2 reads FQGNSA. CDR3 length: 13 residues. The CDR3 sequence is CASSRGTLNEQFF. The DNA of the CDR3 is TGTGCCAGCAGCCGCGGGACTCTCAATGAGCAGTTCTTC. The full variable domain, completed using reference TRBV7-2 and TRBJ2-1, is GAGVSQSPSNKVTEKGKDVELRCDPISGHTALYWYRQSLGQGLEFLIYFQGNSAPDKSGLPSDRFSAERTGGSVSTLTIQRTQQEDSAVYLCASSRGTLNEQFFGPGTRLTVL.

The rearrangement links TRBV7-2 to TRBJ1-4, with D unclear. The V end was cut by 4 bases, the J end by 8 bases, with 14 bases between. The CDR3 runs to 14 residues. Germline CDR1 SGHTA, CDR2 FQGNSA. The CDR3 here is CASSSRSPVEKLFF. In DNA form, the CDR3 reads TGTGCCAGCAGCTCAAGGAGTCCCGTGGAAAAACTGTTTTTT.

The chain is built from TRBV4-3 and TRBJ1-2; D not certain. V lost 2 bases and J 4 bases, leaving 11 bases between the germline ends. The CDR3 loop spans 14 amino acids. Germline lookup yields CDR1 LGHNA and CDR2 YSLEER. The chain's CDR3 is CASSQKSTSYGYTF. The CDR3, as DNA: TGCGCCAGCAGCCAAAAATCCACCTCCTATGGCTACACCTTC.

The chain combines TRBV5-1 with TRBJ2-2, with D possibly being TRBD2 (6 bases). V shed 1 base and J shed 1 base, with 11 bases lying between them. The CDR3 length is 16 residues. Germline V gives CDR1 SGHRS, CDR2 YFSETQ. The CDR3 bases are TGCGCCAGCAGCTTGTTATCGGGGGTGAACACCGGGGAGCTGTTTTTT. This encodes CASSLLSGVNTGELFF.

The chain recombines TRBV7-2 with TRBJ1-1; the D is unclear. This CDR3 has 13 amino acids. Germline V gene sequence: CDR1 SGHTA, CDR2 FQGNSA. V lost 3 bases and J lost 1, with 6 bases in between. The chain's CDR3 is CASSFGRNTEAFF. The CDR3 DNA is TGTGCCAGCAGCTTCGGCAGGAACACTGAAGCTTTCTTT.

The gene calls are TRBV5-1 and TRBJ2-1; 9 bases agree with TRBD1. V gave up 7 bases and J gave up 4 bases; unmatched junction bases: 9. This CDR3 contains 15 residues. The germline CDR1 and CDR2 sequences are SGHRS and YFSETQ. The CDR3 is CASVIGTGMYNEQFF. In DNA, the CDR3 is TGCGCCAGCGTTATCGGGACAGGGATGTACAATGAGCAGTTCTTC.

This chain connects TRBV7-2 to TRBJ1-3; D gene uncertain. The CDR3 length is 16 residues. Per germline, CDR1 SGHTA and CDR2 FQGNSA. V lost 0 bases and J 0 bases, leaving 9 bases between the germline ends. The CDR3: CASSLALVSSGNTIYF. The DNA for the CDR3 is TGTGCCAGCAGCTTAGCGCTTGTGAGCTCTGGAAACACCATATATTTT.

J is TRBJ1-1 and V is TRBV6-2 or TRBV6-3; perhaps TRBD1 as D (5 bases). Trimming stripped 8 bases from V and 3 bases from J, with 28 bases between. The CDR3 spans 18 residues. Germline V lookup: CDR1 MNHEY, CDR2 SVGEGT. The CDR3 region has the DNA TGTGCCAGCCATGCAGGGAGTAGGGCTAGAACGAGAGACACTGAAGCTTTCTTT. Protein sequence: CASHAGSRARTRDTEAFF.

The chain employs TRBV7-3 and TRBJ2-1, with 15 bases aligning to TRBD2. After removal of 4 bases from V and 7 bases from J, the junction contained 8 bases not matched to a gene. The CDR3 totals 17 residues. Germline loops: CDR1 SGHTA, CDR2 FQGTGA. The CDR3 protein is CASSSSGLAGGGNEQFF. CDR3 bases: TGTGCCAGCAGCTCGTCGGGACTAGCGGGAGGAGGGAATGAGCAGTTCTTC.

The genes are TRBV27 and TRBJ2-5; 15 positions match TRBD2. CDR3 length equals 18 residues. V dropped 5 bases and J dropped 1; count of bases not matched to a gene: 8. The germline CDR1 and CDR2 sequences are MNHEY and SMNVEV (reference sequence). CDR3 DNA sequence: TGTGCCAGCAGTAGCACCGGACTAGCGGGAGGGTTCCAAGAGACCCAGTACTTC. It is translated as CASSSTGLAGGFQETQYF.

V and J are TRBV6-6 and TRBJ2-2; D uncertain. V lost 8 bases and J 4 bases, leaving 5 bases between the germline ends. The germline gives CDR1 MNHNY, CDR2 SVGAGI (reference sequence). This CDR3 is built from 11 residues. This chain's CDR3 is CASRATGELFF. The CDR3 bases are TGTGCCAGCCGGGCCACCGGGGAGCTGTTTTTT.

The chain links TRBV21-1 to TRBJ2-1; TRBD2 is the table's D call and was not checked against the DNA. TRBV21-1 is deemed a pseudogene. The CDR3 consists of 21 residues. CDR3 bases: TGTGCCAGCAGCAAAGACCATGCTAGCGGGAAATCCCGCTTCTCCTACAATGAGCAGTTCTTC. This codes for CASSKDHASGKSRFSYNEQFF.

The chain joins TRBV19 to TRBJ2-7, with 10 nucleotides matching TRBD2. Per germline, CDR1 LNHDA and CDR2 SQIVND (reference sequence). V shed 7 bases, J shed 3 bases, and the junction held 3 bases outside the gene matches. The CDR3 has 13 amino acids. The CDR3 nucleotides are TGTGCCAGTACCGCTAGCGGGAGCTACGAGCAGTACTTC. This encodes CASTASGSYEQYF.

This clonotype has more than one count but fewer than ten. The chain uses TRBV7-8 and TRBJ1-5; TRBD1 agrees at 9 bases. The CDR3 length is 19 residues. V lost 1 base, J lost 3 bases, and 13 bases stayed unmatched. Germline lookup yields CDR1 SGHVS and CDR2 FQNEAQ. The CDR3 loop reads CASSLVPLAGTGFNQPQHF. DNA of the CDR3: TGTGCCAGCAGCTTAGTCCCCCTGGCGGGGACAGGGTTCAATCAGCCCCAGCATTTT.

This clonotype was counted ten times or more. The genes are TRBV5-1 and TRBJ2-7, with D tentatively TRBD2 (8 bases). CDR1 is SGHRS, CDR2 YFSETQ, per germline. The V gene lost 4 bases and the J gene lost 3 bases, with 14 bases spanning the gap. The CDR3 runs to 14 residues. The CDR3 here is CASSREGQIYEQYF. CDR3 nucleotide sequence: TGCGCCAGCAGCCGGGAGGGACAGATCTACGAGCAGTACTTC.

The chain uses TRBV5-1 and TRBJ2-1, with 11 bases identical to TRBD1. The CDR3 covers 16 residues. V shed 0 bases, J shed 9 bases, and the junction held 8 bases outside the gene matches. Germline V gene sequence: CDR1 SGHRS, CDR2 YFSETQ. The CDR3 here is CASSLVSDRGQGEQFF. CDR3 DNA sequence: TGCGCCAGCAGCTTGGTTTCGGACAGGGGGCAGGGTGAGCAGTTCTTC. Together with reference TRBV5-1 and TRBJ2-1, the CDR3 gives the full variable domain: KAGVTQTPRYLIKTRGQQVTLSCSPISGHRSVSWYQQTPGQGLQFLFEYFSETQRNKGNFPGRFSGRQFSNSRSEMNVSTLELGDSALYLCASSLVSDRGQGEQFFGPGTRLTVL.

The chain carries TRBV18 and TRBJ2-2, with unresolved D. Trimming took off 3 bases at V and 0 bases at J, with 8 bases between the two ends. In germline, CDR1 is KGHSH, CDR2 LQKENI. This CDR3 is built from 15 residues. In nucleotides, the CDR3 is TGTGCCAGCTCACCTCAAAGGTCGAACACCGGGGAGCTGTTTTTT. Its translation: CASSPQRSNTGELFF.

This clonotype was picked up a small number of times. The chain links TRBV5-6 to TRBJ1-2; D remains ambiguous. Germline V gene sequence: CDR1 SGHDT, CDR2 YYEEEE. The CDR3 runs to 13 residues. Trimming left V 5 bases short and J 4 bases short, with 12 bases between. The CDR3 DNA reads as TGTGCCAGCAGTGCTAGGAGGGTCTATGGCTACACCTTC. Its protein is CASSARRVYGYTF.

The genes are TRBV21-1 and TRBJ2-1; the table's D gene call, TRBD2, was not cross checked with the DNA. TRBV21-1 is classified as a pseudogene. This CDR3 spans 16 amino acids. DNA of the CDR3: TGTGCCAGCAGCGCAACCGGGACTAGCATGTGGAATGAGCAGTTCTTC. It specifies CASSATGTSMWNEQFF.